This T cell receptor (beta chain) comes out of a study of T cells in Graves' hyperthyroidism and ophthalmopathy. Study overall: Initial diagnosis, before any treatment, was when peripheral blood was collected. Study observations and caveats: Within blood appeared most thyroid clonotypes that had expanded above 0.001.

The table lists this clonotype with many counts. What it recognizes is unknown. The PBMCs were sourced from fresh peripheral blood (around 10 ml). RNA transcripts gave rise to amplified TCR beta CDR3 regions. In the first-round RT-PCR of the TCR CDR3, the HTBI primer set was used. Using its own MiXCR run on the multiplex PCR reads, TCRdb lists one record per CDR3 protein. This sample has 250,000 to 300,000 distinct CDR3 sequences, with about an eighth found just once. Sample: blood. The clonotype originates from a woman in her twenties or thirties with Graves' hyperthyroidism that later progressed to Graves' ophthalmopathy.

The CDR3 DNA reads TGCGCCAGCAGCCAAATCGGACAGGGGACAAACGAGCAGTACTTC. Its translation is CASSQIGQGTNEQYF. The chain links TRBV5-1 to TRBJ2-7, with 9 nucleotides matching TRBD1. CDR1 SGHRS and CDR2 YFSETQ come from the germline V gene. The V gene end was trimmed by 4 bases and the J gene end by 5 bases; junction bases not matched to a gene: 10. The length of the CDR3 is 15 residues.